This T cell receptor (beta chain) was observed in a study of CD8 T cells in Susac syndrome. The CDR3 extends over 14 amino acids. CDR1 LGHNA and CDR2 YNFKEQ come from the germline V gene. Trimming at V came to 2 bases and at J to 12 bases, leaving 10 bases not matched to a gene. Sequencing of TCR beta was carried out in blood CD8+ and CD4+ T cells. Through negative isolation, CD4+ and CD8+ T cells were obtained, while TEMRA cells were enriched using FACS. cDNA came from around 0.5 to 1 ug RNA primed by random hexamers. The TCR beta CDR3 was amplified by immunoSEQ multiplex PCR across 54 Vbeta, 13 Jbeta. Via MiXCR, TCRdb re-called the immunoSEQ multiplex PCR reads, giving one row per CDR3 protein. This sample carries roughly 200,000 distinct CDR3 sequences, approximately 96% of them seen once, and the ten largest clones take 0.093%.

V and J are TRBV4-2 and TRBJ1-1, with TRBD1 identical over 9 bases. Sequencing was performed on CD4+ T cells from PBMCs. The source is a human donor with multiple sclerosis. The CDR3 loop reads CASSQSRGQGQPFF. The CDR3 DNA follows: TGTGCCAGCAGCCAATCGAGGGGACAGGGCCAACCTTTCTTT.